The present T cell receptor beta chain was sequenced within a study of Graves' ophthalmopathy and Graves' hyperthyroidism. General study points: Sensitivity of 55% to 71% and specificity of roughly 78% were achieved by the model that predicted ophthalmopathy progression. Sensitivity reached around 88% and specificity roughly 76% for a 13-signature model separating ophthalmopathy from stable hyperthyroidism. The authors also found most expanded thyroid clonotypes above 0.001 frequency in blood.

Ophthalmopathy-affected donors exhibited moderate-to-severe activity, CAS ≥3, NOSPECS ≥4, and duration under 3 months. The CDR3 extends over 16 amino acids. V dropped 1 base and J dropped 2 bases, with 18 bases sitting between them. In germline, CDR1 is GTSNPN, CDR2 SVGIG (reference sequence). Notes on this clonotype: Its target is unknown.

Beta-chain TCR CDR3 regions were amplified from RNA transcripts. HTBI primers were employed in first-round RT-PCR, then a second-round multiplex PCR followed. TCRdb re-called the multiplex PCR reads through MiXCR, storing one row per CDR3 protein. The table has some 160,000 distinct CDR3 sequences, 39% seen once. The chain combines TRBV30 with TRBJ2-7; the D call may be TRBD1 or TRBD2 (5 bases each). Sequencing was performed on peripheral blood. This clonotype originated in a man aged 30 to 39 with Graves' ophthalmopathy. CDR3 sequence: CAWSGGERIYTYEQYF. CDR3 sequence (DNA): TGTGCCTGGAGTGGAGGGGAGCGGATCTACACCTACGAGCAGTACTTC.